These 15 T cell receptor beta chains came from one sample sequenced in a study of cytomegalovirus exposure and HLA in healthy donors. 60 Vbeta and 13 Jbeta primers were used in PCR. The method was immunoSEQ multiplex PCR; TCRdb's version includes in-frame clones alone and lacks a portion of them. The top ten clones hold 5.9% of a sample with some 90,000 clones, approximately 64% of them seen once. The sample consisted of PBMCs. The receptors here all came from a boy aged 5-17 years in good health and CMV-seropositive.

This chain's CDR3 is CASSVLAGGADTQYF. As DNA, the CDR3 is TGTGCCAGCAGCGTCCTAGCGGGGGGCGCAGATACGCAGTATTTT. The chain employs TRBV9 and TRBJ2-3; TRBD2 matches at 11 bases. Germline V gene data show CDR1 as SGDLS and CDR2 as YYNGEE. The V and J ends lost 2 bases and 4 bases, in that order; junction bases with no gene match: 3. The CDR3 loop spans 15 amino acids.

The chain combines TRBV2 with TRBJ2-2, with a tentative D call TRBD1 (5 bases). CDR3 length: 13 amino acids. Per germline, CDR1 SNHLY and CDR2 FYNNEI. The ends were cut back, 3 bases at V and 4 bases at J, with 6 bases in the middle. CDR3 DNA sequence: TGTGCCAGCAGTGATAGGGGCACCGGGGAGCTGTTTTTT. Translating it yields CASSDRGTGELFF. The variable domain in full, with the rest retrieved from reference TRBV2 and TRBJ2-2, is EPEVTQTPSHQVTQMGQEVILRCVPISNHLYFYWYRQILGQKVEFLVSFYNNEISEKSEIFDDQFSVERPDGSNFTLKIRSTKLEDSAMYFCASSDRGTGELFFGEGSRLTVL.

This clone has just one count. In DNA form, the CDR3 reads TGTGCCAGTAGTATGCAGGGGGCCGGTGATACGCAGTATTTT. Protein: CASSMQGAGDTQYF. The chain joins TRBV19 to TRBJ2-3; 8 bases agree with TRBD1. V shed 3 bases, J shed 6 bases, and the junction held 5 bases outside the gene matches. This CDR3 comprises 14 residues. Germline V CDR1 and CDR2: LNHDA, SQIVND (reference sequence).

The CDR3: CASSGLAGPNEQFF. The CDR3 DNA sequence: TGCGCCAGCAGCGGGCTAGCGGGCCCCAATGAGCAGTTCTTC. This chain joins TRBV5-1 and TRBJ2-1; TRBD2 agrees at 8 bases. Germline assignment: CDR1 SGHRS and CDR2 YFSETQ. V shed 4 bases, J shed 6 bases, and the junction held 6 bases outside the gene matches. CDR3 size: 14 residues.

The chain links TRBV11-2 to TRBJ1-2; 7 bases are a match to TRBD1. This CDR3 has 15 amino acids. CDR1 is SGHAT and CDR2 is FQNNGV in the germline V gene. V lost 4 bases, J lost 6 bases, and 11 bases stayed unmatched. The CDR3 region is CASSSFQGVRDGYTF. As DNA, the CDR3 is TGTGCCAGCAGCTCCTTCCAGGGGGTAAGGGATGGCTACACCTTC. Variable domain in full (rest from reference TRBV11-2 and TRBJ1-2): EAGVAQSPRYKIIEKRQSVAFWCNPISGHATLYWYQQILGQGPKLLIQFQNNGVVDDSQLPKDRFSAERLKGVDSTLKIQPAKLEDSAVYLCASSSFQGVRDGYTFGSGTRLTVV.

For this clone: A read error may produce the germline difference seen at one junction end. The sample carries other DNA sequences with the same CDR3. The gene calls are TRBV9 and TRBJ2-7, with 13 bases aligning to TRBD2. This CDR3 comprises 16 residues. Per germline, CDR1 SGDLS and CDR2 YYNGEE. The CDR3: CASSGTSGVPTYEQYF. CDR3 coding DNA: TGTGCCAGTAGCGGGACTAGCGGGGTACCAACCTACGAGCAGTACTTC.

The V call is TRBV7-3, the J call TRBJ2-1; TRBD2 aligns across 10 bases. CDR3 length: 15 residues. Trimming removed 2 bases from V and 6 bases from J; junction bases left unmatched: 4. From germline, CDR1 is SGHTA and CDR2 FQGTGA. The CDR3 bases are TGTGCCAGCAGCTTATCAAGCGGGGGGGCCAATGAGCAGTTCTTC. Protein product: CASSLSSGGANEQFF. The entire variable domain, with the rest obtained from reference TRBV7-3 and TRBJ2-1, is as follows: GAGVSQTPSNKVTEKGKYVELRCDPISGHTALYWYRQSLGQGPEFLIYFQGTGAADDSGLPNDRFFAVRPEGSVSTLKIQRTERGDSAVYLCASSLSSGGANEQFFGPGTRLTVL.

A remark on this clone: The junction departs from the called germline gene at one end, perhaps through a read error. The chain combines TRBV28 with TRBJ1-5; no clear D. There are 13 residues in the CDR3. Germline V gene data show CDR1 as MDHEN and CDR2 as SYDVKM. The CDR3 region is CASSVNSNQPQNF. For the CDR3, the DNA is TGTGCCAGCAGTGTCAATAGCAATCAGCCCCAGAATTTT.

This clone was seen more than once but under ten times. The CDR3: CALREDSLRHEAFF. In nucleotides, the CDR3 is TGTGCCCTTAGGGAGGACTCGTTGCGCCACGAAGCTTTCTTT. The J gene is TRBJ1-1, the V gene TRBV7-9; D unclear. V lost 11 bases and J lost 8, with 24 bases in between. The CDR3 is made up of 14 amino acids. CDR1 SEHNR and CDR2 FQNEAQ come from the germline V gene (reference sequence).

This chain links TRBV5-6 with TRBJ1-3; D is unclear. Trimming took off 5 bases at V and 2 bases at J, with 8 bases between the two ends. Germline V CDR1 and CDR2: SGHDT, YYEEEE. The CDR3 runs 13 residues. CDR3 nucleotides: TGTGCCAGCAGGAGAGAAACTGGAAACACCATATATTTT. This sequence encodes CASRRETGNTIYF.

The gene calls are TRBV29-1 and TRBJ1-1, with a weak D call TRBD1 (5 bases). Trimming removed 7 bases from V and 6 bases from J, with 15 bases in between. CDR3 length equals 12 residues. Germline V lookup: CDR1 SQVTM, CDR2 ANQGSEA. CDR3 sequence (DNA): TGCAGCGCCTGGGGCTACCAGGCTGAAGCTTTCTTT. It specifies CSAWGYQAEAFF.

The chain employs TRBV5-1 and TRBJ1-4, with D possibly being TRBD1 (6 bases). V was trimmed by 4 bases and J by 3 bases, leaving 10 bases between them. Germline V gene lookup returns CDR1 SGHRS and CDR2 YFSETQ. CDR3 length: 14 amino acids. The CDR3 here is CASSQGPANEKLFF. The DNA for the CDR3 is TGCGCCAGCAGCCAGGGGCCTGCTAATGAAAAACTGTTTTTT.

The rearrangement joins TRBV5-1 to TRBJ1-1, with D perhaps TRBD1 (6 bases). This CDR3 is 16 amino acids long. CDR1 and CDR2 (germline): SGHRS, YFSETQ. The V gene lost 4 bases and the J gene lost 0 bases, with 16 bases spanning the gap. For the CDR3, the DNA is TGCGCCAGCAGCAGGTCCGGACAGCCCATGAACACTGAAGCTTTCTTT. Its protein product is CASSRSGQPMNTEAFF.

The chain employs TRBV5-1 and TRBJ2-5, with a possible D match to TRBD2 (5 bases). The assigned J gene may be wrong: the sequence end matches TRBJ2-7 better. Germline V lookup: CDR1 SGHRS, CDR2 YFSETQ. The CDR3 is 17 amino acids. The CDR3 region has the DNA TGCGCCAGCAGCCCTGATTCGCTCGGGGTTCGGATGTCCGAGCAGTACTTC. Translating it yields CASSPDSLGVRMSEQYF.

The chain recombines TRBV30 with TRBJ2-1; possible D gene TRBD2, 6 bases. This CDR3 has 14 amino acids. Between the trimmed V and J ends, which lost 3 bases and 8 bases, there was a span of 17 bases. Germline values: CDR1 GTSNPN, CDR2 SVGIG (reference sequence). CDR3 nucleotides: TGTGCCTGGAGCTCTTCGGAGGGCCGCGATGAGCAGTTCTTC. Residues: CAWSSSEGRDEQFF.